This passage covers 27 T cell receptor beta chains from one sample sequenced in a study of T cells in Graves' hyperthyroidism and ophthalmopathy. Amplified TCR beta CDR3 regions derived from RNA transcripts. The HTBI set primed first-round TCR CDR3 RT-PCR. TCRdb reanalysed the multiplex PCR reads using MiXCR and keeps one entry per CDR3 protein. Of roughly 580,000 distinct CDR3 sequences in the sample, 46% were seen once. Sequencing input: peripheral blood or thyroid tissue (not recorded which). The origin of the receptors is a woman between 18 and 29 years old with Graves' hyperthyroidism.

This clonotype was picked up a small number of times. The J gene is TRBJ2-7, the V gene TRBV6-2 or TRBV6-3; unclear D gene. Germline V gene data show CDR1 as MNHEY and CDR2 as SVGEGT. There are 13 residues in the CDR3. The V end lost 4 bases, the J end lost 0 bases, and 7 bases lay between the germline ends. The chain's CDR3 is CASSWHPSYEQYF. In nucleotides, the CDR3 is TGTGCCAGCAGTTGGCACCCCTCCTACGAGCAGTACTTC.

Turning to this clonotype: This sequence may be a read error, since a much larger clone differs from it by one base. V gene TRBV20-1 combines with J gene TRBJ1-5; perhaps TRBD1 as D (6 bases). The V gene lost 8 bases and the J gene lost 11 bases, with 19 bases spanning the gap. Looked up from germline, CDR1 is DFQATT and CDR2 is SNEGSKA (reference sequence). The CDR3 length is 12 residues. CDR3 protein: CSTGGTSQSQHF. The DNA of the CDR3 is TGCAGTACCGGCGGGACATCCCAGTCCCAGCATTTT.

This clonotype has just one count. The CDR3 nucleotides are TGTGCCAGCAGTGAATGGGACGATGGCTACACCTTC. Protein product: CASSEWDDGYTF. This sequence joins TRBV25-1 and TRBJ1-2, with D tentatively TRBD1 (5 bases). V lost 1 base to trimming and J lost 6 bases, with 6 bases between them. CDR3 length: 12 residues. Germline CDR1 and CDR2: MGHDK and SYGVNS.

The chain is built from TRBV15 and TRBJ1-2, with D hard to call. The CDR3 length is 14 residues. CDR1 and CDR2 (germline): LNHNV, YYDKDF (reference sequence). V lost 3 bases, J lost 8 bases, and 16 bases lay in between. This chain's CDR3 is CATSSQGRGLGYTF. As DNA, the CDR3 is TGTGCCACCAGCAGCCAAGGGAGAGGCCTCGGCTACACCTTC.

Notes on this clonotype: The junction does not match germline at one end; this may be a read error. The chain uses TRBV24-1 and TRBJ1-5; D call uncertain. Germline CDR1 KGHDR, CDR2 SFDVKD. The CDR3 sequence is 17 residues long. Here the CDR3 reads CATSDFTGGRNNEPQHF. CDR3 bases: TGTGCCACCAGTGATTTCACGGGAGGGAGGAACAATGAGCCCCAGCATTTT.

J is TRBJ1-2 and V is TRBV10-3; D perhaps matches TRBD1 (5 bases). This CDR3 has 15 amino acids. CDR1 ENHRY and CDR2 SYGVKD come from the germline V gene. Trimming took 10 bases from V and 4 from J, leaving 22 bases between them. Written as DNA, the CDR3 is TGTGCCAGCATTCGGGGGAAGGGAGGGACCTATGGCTACACCTTC. It codes for CASIRGKGGTYGYTF.

The sample holds a few counts of this clonotype. The chain couples TRBV29-1 to TRBJ2-7; D is possibly TRBD1 (6 bases). The CDR3 sequence is 13 residues long. Germline assignment: CDR1 SQVTM and CDR2 ANQGSEA. Trimming stripped 2 bases from V and 2 bases from J, with 10 bases between. Here the CDR3 reads CSVEFGQPYEQYF. CDR3 coding DNA: TGCAGCGTTGAATTTGGACAGCCCTACGAGCAGTACTTC.

V and J are TRBV12-3 or TRBV12-4 and TRBJ1-1; D may be TRBD1 (5 bases). Trimming cost V 7 bases and J 5 bases, with 8 bases left between them. The CDR3 totals 11 residues. CDR3: CASKWGTEAFF. The CDR3 DNA is TGTGCCAGCAAATGGGGGACTGAAGCTTTCTTT.

V and J are TRBV20-1 and TRBJ2-3; maybe TRBD1 (5 bases). V was trimmed by 3 bases and J by 2 bases, leaving 6 bases between them. The V gene's germline CDR1 is DFQATT and CDR2 SNEGSKA (reference sequence). The CDR3 sequence is 12 residues long. The CDR3 loop is CSARTDTDTQYF. The CDR3 region has the DNA TGCAGTGCTAGGACAGACACAGATACGCAGTATTTT.

This clonotype was observed many times. The chain recombines TRBV15 with TRBJ2-5; 7 nucleotides line up with TRBD1. CDR1 is LNHNV and CDR2 is YYDKDF in the germline V gene (reference sequence). The CDR3 length is 13 residues. V lost 8 bases to trimming and J lost 3 bases; unmatched junction nucleotides: 6. The CDR3 bases are TGTGCCACCTCTAAAGGGACAGAAGAGACCCAGTACTTC. It translates to CATSKGTEETQYF.

This clonotype was detected a few times. V and J are TRBV19 and TRBJ1-2; D perhaps matches TRBD1 (6 bases). The length of the CDR3 is 13 residues. Germline V lookup: CDR1 LNHDA, CDR2 SQIVND (reference sequence). V was trimmed by 10 bases and J by 0 bases, leaving 12 bases between them. The CDR3 sequence is CATRTDSNYGYTF. The CDR3 DNA is TGTGCCACCCGGACAGACTCTAACTATGGCTACACCTTC.

The rearrangement joins TRBV2 to TRBJ1-6, with 8 bases identical to TRBD1. The V and J ends lost 4 bases and 5 bases, in that order; junction bases with no gene match: 7. This CDR3 region has 16 residues. CDR1 and CDR2 (germline): SNHLY, FYNNEI. CDR3: CASSGQGAGNNSPLHF. CDR3 DNA: TGTGCCAGCAGTGGCCAGGGGGCAGGAAATAATTCACCCCTCCACTTT. The full variable domain, its missing parts supplied by reference TRBV2 and TRBJ1-6, is EPEVTQTPSHQVTQMGQEVILRCVPISNHLYFYWYRQILGQKVEFLVSFYNNEISEKSEIFDDQFSVERPDGSNFTLKIRSTKLEDSAMYFCASSGQGAGNNSPLHFGNGTRLTVT.

CDR3 residues: CASSLKGYEKLFF. CDR3 DNA sequence: TGTGCCAGCAGTTTGAAGGGATATGAAAAACTGTTTTTT. The V gene is TRBV12-3 or TRBV12-4, the J gene TRBJ1-4; no clear D. CDR3 length equals 13 residues. The V end lost 3 bases, the J end lost 6 bases, and 8 bases lay between the germline ends.

This clonotype was picked up many times. The chain employs TRBV10-3 and TRBJ2-2; D is undetermined. V lost 2 bases to trimming and J lost 2 bases, with 6 bases between them. From germline, CDR1 is ENHRY and CDR2 SYGVKD. CDR3 length: 14 amino acids. CDR3 DNA: TGTGCCATCAGTGAGGACATAAACACCGGGGAGCTGTTTTTT. It encodes CAISEDINTGELFF.

The chain links TRBV7-2 to TRBJ2-7, with TRBD2 as a possible D gene (6 bases). This CDR3 is 18 amino acids long. The germline gives CDR1 SGHTA, CDR2 FQGNSA. V lost 5 bases and J 0 bases, leaving 23 bases between the germline ends. The CDR3 loop reads CASSPIRRAGGASYEQYF. CDR3 bases: TGTGCCAGCAGCCCTATTCGGAGGGCTGGCGGGGCCTCCTACGAGCAGTACTTC.

The rearrangement uses TRBV29-1 and TRBJ2-7; TRBD1 or TRBD2 may be the D gene (5 bases each). Trimming shortened V by 7 bases and J by 6 bases, and 22 bases separated the two germline ends. Germline V gene lookup returns CDR1 SQVTM and CDR2 ANQGSEA. This CDR3 is built from 14 residues. The CDR3 region is CSATLGPQGVEQYF. CDR3 sequence (DNA): TGCAGCGCCACCCTCGGGCCGCAGGGAGTCGAGCAGTACTTC.

Turning to this clonotype: One base away lies a much larger clone, so this may be a sequencing read error. V usage is TRBV19 and J usage is TRBJ1-2; 7 positions match TRBD1. CDR3 length: 13 residues. Germline CDR1 and CDR2: LNHDA and SQIVND (reference sequence). The J segment lost 7 bases and the V segment lost 6 bases, leaving 8 bases of the junction unmatched. The CDR3 DNA is TGTGCCAGTAGCAATCACAGGGGTGGTGGCTACACCTTC. Its protein product is CASSNHRGGGYTF.

The table lists this clonotype with a few counts. The chain joins TRBV25-1 to TRBJ1-2, with D tentatively TRBD1 (5 bases). Trimming shortened V by 2 bases and J by 2 bases, and 9 bases separated the two germline ends. Germline lookup yields CDR1 MGHDK and CDR2 SYGVNS. The CDR3 runs 14 residues. CDR3 amino acids: CASSEVGQNYGYTF. The CDR3 DNA follows: TGTGCCAGCAGTGAAGTGGGGCAAAACTATGGCTACACCTTC.

This chain joins TRBV5-1 and TRBJ2-7; 11 bases are shared with TRBD1. Looked up from germline, CDR1 is SGHRS and CDR2 is YFSETQ. Losses at the gene ends were 7 bases for V and 2 bases for J; bases not matched to a gene: 5. The CDR3 loop spans 14 amino acids. The CDR3 protein is CASVQGQGAYEQYF. DNA for the CDR3: TGCGCCAGCGTACAGGGACAGGGGGCCTACGAGCAGTACTTC.

V and J are TRBV25-1 and TRBJ1-6, with 7 bases aligning to TRBD1. The CDR3 spans 14 residues. Germline V gene lookup returns CDR1 MGHDK and CDR2 SYGVNS. The V segment lost 1 base and the J segment 11 bases; nucleotides outside the gene matches: 5. The DNA of the CDR3 is TGTGCCAGCAGTGAATCAGGGGGGCTCACACCCCTCCACTTT. Its translation: CASSESGGLTPLHF.

The V gene is TRBV2, the J gene TRBJ1-1; TRBD1 aligns across 10 bases. The CDR3 spans 15 residues. Losses at the gene ends were 6 bases for V and 1 base for J; bases not matched to a gene: 5. The germline gives CDR1 SNHLY, CDR2 FYNNEI. The CDR3 region has the DNA TGTGCCAGCAGCACGGACAGGGGGACGAACACTGAAGCTTTCTTT. As protein: CASSTDRGTNTEAFF.

This clonotype appeared a few times. The CDR3 nucleotides are TGTGCCACCAGCAGTACGTACACCGGGGAGCTGTTTTTT. Amino acid sequence: CATSSTYTGELFF. The chain joins TRBV15 to TRBJ2-2; no clear D. Germline V gene data show CDR1 as LNHNV and CDR2 as YYDKDF (reference sequence). V lost 3 bases and J lost 3, with 5 bases in between. This CDR3 is built from 13 residues.

This clonotype was counted at least ten times. In DNA, the CDR3 is TGTGCCAGCAGCCTCGACGGGTCCAATTCACCCCTCCACTTT. Its protein product is CASSLDGSNSPLHF. The chain joins TRBV7-3 to TRBJ1-6; D gene uncertain. Per the germline V gene, CDR1 is SGHTA and CDR2 is FQGTGA. Trimming removed 5 bases at V and 7 bases at J, with 12 bases between. The CDR3 is made up of 14 amino acids.

The chain carries TRBV29-1 and TRBJ2-7, with 10 positions matching TRBD2. The V gene's germline CDR1 is SQVTM and CDR2 ANQGSEA. The ends lost 5 bases at V and 9 bases at J; junction bases unmatched: 10. The CDR3 spans 13 residues. CDR3 nucleotide sequence: TGCAGCGTTTCTAGCGGGAGTCATCTGGGGCAGTACTTC. This codes for CSVSSGSHLGQYF.

The table lists this clonotype with a few counts. The V gene is TRBV25-1, the J gene TRBJ2-5, with 10 bases aligning to TRBD2. Germline V gene lookup returns CDR1 MGHDK and CDR2 SYGVNS. This CDR3 contains 15 residues. Trimming took 5 bases from V and 5 from J; bases not matched to a gene: 8. CDR3 region: CASSYQAGGPETQYF. CDR3 nucleotide sequence: TGTGCCAGCAGTTACCAAGCGGGAGGGCCGGAGACCCAGTACTTC.

This clonotype appeared a few times. This chain uses TRBV29-1 with TRBJ2-5; D could derive from TRBD1 or TRBD2 (5 bases each). The CDR3 has 14 amino acids. Trimming stripped 4 bases from V and 4 bases from J, with 16 bases between. Germline V lookup: CDR1 SQVTM, CDR2 ANQGSEA. The CDR3 loop is CSVAGWERGETQYF. As DNA, the CDR3 is TGCAGCGTTGCGGGATGGGAGAGGGGAGAGACCCAGTACTTC. Combining the CDR3 with reference TRBV29-1 and TRBJ2-5 gives the whole variable domain SAVISQKPSRDICQRGTSLTIQCQVDSQVTMMFWYRQQPGQSLTLIATANQGSEATYESGFVIDKFPISRPNLTFSTLTVSNMSPEDSSIYLCSVAGWERGETQYFGPGTRLLVL.

This sequence joins TRBV7-3 and TRBJ1-5; D is uncertain. CDR1 is SGHTA, CDR2 FQGTGA, per germline. Trimming removed 3 bases from V and 4 bases from J, with 10 bases in between. The CDR3 extends over 14 amino acids. CDR3 sequence (DNA): TGTGCCAGCAGCTTCTTAGAGCGAAATCAGCCCCAGCATTTT. This gives the protein CASSFLERNQPQHF. Full variable domain (missing parts from reference TRBV7-3 and TRBJ1-5): GAGVSQTPSNKVTEKGKYVELRCDPISGHTALYWYRQSLGQGPEFLIYFQGTGAADDSGLPNDRFFAVRPEGSVSTLKIQRTERGDSAVYLCASSFLERNQPQHFGDGTRLSIL.